Included here is one T cell receptor (beta chain) sequence, with context. This record comes from a study of blood T cell repertoires in COVID-19. TCRdb's copy holds only in-frame clones and misses some; the assay was immunoSEQ multiplex PCR. The sample records under 95,000 clones, roughly 92% being singletons. Followed over time, Seattle patients had been enrolled while infection was active. The sample taken for sequencing was peripheral blood. The TCR originated in a man over 45 with COVID-19, enrolled during active disease.

CDR3 sequence (DNA): TGTGCCAGTAGTAGGCCGGACAGGGGTTTCTTCACCGGGGAGCTGTTTTTT. Translation: CASSRPDRGFFTGELFF. This chain connects TRBV19 to TRBJ2-2; 9 nucleotides agree with TRBD1. In germline, CDR1 is LNHDA, CDR2 SQIVND (reference sequence). This CDR3 is built from 17 residues. Trimming took 4 bases from V and 4 from J; bases not matched to a gene: 10.